This TCR beta chain appears in the sequencing data of a study of blood T cell repertoires in COVID-19 (TCRdb year 2020). Concerning the study at large: Samples covering the acute and convalescent phases of COVID-19 were provided by collaborators in the United States, Italy and Spain. The material from the prospective study consisted of cDNA or gDNA derived from T cells, B-cell-depleted T cells, or PBMCs. The dataset comprised deeply sampled blood TCRbeta repertoires from subjects exposed to, actively infected with, or recovered from COVID-19. The repertoires were made available in a free public database intended to serve as a resource for research on the immune response to SARS-CoV-2. Samples were obtained from the ongoing ImmuneRACE study (first 160 participants) and from roughly 1,300 subjects provided by 6 global collaborators. The sample metadata nearly always contained a de-identified subject ID, COVID-19 status, age in years and sex. HLA class I and class II types, where available, came from metadata supplied by the sample provider rather than from assay-based typing.

The collaborating institutions used their own protocols to collect whole blood in K2EDTA tubes. Collaborator samples were shipped for TCRbeta analysis as frozen whole blood, isolated PBMCs, or DNA extracted from either sample type. Remarks on this clone: Which antigen it targets is not known. Within one base of it there is no much larger clone, and no base qualities were kept.

Overall results and qualifications from the work: The quantity of clinical and demographic metadata differed by source and by participant and was supplied without curation.

TCRbeta CDR3 regions were amplified from genomic DNA by means of the immunoSEQ Assay, a bias-controlled multiplex PCR. The authors processed their data as follows. The number of nucleated cells in each sample was estimated by amplification of reference gene primers within the assay. Sequence reads were collapsed and filtered to measure the absolute abundance of every unique TCRbeta CDR3 rearrangement. For each sample, productive Simpson clonality was calculated as the square root of Simpson's diversity index across productive rearrangements. The source is immuneACCESS, and TCRdb retained only in-frame sequences with V and J called. Part of the clones is not carried over; for the studies checked, unresolved V genes explain less than half of this, and the remainder is unexplained. V, J and clone size are taken as reported in that table, and D and trimming were inferred from the DNA itself. The sample data list some 150,000 clones, and around 81% of these were observed just once. The ten largest clones represent over 2% of the sample.

Germline trimming amounts to 0 bases on V and 5 bases on J, with 4 as the count of junction bases outside the gene matches. From the germline V gene, CDR1 is KGHSY and CDR2 is FQNENV. The CDR3 runs 15 amino acids, cysteine and phenylalanine included. Only the CDR3 part of the read is kept: 45 bases, read in frame from the first base. The chain was built from TRBV16 and TRBJ1-1; TRBD1 agrees with 9 junctional bases. The TCR comes from a human donor with acute or convalescent COVID-19. The donor label of this sample is uncertain. Sequencing was performed on peripheral blood. The CDR3 reads CASSQSGTGYTEAFF. The DNA sequence follows: TGTGCCAGCAGCCAATCGGGGACAGGGTATACTGAAGCTTTCTTT.